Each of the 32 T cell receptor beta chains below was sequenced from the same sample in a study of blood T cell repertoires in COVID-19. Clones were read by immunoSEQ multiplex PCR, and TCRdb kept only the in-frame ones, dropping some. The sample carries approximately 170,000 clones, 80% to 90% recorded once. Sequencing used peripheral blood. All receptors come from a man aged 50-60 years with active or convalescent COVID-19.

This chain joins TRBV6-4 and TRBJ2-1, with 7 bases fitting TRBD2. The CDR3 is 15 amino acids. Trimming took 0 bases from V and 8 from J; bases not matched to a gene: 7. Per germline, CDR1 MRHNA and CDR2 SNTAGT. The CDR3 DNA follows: TGTGCCAGCAGTGACTCTGGCGGGAGTTTGGATGAGCAGTTCTTC. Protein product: CASSDSGGSLDEQFF.

The CDR3 region has the DNA TGCGCCACCAGGACAGGGAACAACAATGAGCAGTTCTTC. Translation: CATRTGNNNEQFF. V is TRBV5-1 and J is TRBJ2-1, with 8 bases identical to TRBD1. The J segment lost 5 bases and the V segment lost 9 bases, leaving 7 bases of the junction unmatched. CDR1 is SGHRS, CDR2 YFSETQ, per germline. The CDR3 spans 13 residues. Filled out from reference TRBV5-1 and TRBJ2-1, the complete variable domain reads KAGVTQTPRYLIKTRGQQVTLSCSPISGHRSVSWYQQTPGQGLQFLFEYFSETQRNKGNFPGRFSGRQFSNSRSEMNVSTLELGDSALYLCATRTGNNNEQFFGPGTRLTVL.

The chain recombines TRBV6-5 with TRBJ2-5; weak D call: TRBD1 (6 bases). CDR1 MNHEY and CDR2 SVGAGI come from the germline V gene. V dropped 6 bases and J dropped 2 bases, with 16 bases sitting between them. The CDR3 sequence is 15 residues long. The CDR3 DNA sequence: TGTGCCAGCAGCCTCACAGGGATTCAACAAGAGACCCAGTACTTC. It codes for CASSLTGIQQETQYF.

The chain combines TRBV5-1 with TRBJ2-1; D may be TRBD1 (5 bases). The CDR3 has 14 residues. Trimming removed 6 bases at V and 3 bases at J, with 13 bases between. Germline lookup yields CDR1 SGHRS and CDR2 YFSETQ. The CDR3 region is CASTVLGDYNEQFF. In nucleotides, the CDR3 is TGCGCCAGCACCGTCCTAGGGGACTACAATGAGCAGTTCTTC.

The CDR3, as DNA: TGTGCCAGCAGCACGTGGACAGGGCTAGGGAATTCACCCCTCCACTTT. Encoded protein: CASSTWTGLGNSPLHF. The chain uses TRBV7-9 and TRBJ1-6; 8 bases are a match to TRBD1. The CDR3 is made up of 16 amino acids. V shed 5 bases and J 7 bases; nucleotides not matched to a gene: 10. Germline lookup yields CDR1 SEHNR and CDR2 FQNEAQ (reference sequence).

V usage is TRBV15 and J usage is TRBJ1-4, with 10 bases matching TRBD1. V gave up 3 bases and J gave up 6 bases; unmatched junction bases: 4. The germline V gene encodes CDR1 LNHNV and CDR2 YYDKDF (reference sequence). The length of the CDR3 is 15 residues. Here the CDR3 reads CATSSRDRGDEKLFF. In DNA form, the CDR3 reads TGTGCCACCAGCAGCCGGGACAGGGGAGATGAAAAACTGTTTTTT.

The CDR3 reads CASSQNARTGEDYTF. The CDR3 DNA sequence: TGTGCCAGCAGCCAAAACGCGCGGACAGGGGAAGACTACACCTTC. This chain joins TRBV4-2 and TRBJ1-2, with 9 bases matching TRBD1. The length of the CDR3 is 15 residues. CDR1 is LGHNA and CDR2 is YNFKEQ in the germline V gene. V lost 2 bases, J lost 10 bases, and 11 bases stayed unmatched.

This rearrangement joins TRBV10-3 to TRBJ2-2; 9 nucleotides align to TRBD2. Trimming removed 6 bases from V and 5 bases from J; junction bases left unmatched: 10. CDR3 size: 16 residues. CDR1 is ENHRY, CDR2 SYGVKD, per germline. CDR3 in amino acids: CAISKTAGGGTGELFF. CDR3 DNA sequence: TGTGCCATCAGCAAAACAGCGGGAGGAGGGACCGGGGAGCTGTTTTTT.

This chain's CDR3 is CASSRGPGGEKLFF. In DNA form, the CDR3 reads TGTGCCAGTAGTAGGGGTCCGGGCGGGGAAAAACTGTTTTTT. The chain is built from TRBV19 and TRBJ1-4; D unclear. Trimming removed 4 bases from V and 8 bases from J, with 14 bases in between. The germline gives CDR1 LNHDA, CDR2 SQIVND (reference sequence). The CDR3 loop spans 14 amino acids.

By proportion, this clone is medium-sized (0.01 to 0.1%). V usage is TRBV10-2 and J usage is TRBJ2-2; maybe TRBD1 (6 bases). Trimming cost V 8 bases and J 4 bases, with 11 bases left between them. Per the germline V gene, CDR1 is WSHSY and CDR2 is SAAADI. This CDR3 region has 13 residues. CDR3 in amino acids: CASSGQLTGELFF. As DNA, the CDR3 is TGCGCCAGCTCCGGACAGCTCACCGGGGAGCTGTTTTTT.

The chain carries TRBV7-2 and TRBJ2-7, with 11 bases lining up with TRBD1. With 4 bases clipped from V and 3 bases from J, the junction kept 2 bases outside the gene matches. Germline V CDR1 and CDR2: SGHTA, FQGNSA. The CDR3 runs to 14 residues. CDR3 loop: CASSSDRGLYEQYF. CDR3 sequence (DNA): TGTGCCAGCAGCTCGGACAGGGGGCTCTACGAGCAGTACTTC.

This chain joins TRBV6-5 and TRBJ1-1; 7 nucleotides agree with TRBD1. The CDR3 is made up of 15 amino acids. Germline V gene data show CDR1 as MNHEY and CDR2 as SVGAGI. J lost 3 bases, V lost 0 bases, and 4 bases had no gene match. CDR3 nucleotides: TGTGCCAGCAGTTACTCGAGAGGGGGCCACACTGAAGCTTTCTTT. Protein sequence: CASSYSRGGHTEAFF.

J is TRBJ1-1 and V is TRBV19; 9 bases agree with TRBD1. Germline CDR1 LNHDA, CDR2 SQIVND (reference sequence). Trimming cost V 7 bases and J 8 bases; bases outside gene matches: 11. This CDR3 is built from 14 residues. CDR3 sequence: CASTPQGAVGEAFF. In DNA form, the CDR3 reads TGTGCCAGTACGCCACAGGGGGCGGTCGGAGAAGCTTTCTTT.

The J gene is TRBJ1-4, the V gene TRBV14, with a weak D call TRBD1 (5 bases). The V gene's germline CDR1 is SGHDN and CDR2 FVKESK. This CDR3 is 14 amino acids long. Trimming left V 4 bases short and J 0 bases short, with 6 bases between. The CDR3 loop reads CASSRQTTNEKLFF. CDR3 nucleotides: TGTGCCAGCAGCCGACAGACAACTAATGAAAAACTGTTTTTT.

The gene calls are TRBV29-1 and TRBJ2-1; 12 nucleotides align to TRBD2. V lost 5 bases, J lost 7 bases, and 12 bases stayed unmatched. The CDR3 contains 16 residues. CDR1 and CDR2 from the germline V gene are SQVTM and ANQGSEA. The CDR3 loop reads CSVQAGASGGANEQFF. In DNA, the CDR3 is TGCAGCGTTCAAGCGGGTGCTAGCGGGGGGGCAAATGAGCAGTTCTTC.

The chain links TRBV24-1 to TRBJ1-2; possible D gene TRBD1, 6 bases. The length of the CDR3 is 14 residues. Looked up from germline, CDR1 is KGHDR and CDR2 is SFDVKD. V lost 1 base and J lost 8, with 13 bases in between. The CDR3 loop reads CATSDFGQGYGYTF. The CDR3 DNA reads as TGTGCCACCAGTGATTTCGGGCAGGGGTACGGCTACACCTTC.

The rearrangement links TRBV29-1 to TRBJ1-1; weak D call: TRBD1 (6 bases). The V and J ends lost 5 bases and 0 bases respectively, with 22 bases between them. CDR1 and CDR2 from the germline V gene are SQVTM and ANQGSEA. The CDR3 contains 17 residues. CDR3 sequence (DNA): TGCAGCGTTCAAGGGTCCGGGATGGACAGAATGAACACTGAAGCTTTCTTT. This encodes CSVQGSGMDRMNTEAFF.

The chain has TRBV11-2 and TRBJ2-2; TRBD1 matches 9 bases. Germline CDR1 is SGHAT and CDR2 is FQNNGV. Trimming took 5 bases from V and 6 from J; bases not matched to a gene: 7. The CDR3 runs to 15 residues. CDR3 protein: CASSAGTGLAGELFF. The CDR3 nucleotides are TGTGCCAGCAGCGCCGGGACAGGGCTTGCCGGGGAGCTGTTTTTT. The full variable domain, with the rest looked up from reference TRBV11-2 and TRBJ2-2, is EAGVAQSPRYKIIEKRQSVAFWCNPISGHATLYWYQQILGQGPKLLIQFQNNGVVDDSQLPKDRFSAERLKGVDSTLKIQPAKLEDSAVYLCASSAGTGLAGELFFGEGSRLTVL.

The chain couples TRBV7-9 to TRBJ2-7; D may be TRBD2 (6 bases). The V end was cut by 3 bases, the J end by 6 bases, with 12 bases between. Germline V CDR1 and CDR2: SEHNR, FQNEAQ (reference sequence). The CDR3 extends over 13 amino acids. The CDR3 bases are TGTGCCAGCAGCTTGGGGAGGCTGGGCGAGCAGTACTTC. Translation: CASSLGRLGEQYF.

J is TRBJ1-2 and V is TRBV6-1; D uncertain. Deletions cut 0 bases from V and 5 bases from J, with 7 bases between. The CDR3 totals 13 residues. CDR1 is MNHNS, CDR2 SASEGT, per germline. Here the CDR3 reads CASSEALGYGYTF. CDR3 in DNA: TGTGCCAGCAGTGAAGCGCTAGGATATGGCTACACCTTC.

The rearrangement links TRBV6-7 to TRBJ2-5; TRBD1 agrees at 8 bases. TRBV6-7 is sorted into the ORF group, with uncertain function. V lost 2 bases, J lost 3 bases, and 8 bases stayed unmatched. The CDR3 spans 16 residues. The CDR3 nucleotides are TGTGCCAGCAGTTACGGGGACAGGCCTCGTGAAGAGACCCAGTACTTC. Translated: CASSYGDRPREETQYF.

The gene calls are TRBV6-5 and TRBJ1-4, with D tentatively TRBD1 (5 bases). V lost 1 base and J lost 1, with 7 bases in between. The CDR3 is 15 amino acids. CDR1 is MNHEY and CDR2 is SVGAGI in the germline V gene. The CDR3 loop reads CASSYFRETNEKLFF. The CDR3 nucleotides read TGTGCCAGCAGTTACTTCAGGGAAACTAATGAAAAACTGTTTTTT.

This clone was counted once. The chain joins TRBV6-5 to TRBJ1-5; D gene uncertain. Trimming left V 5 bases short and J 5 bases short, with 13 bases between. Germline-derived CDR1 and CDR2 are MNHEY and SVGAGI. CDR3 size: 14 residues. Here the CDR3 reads CASSHGELDQPQHF. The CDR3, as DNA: TGTGCCAGCAGTCACGGGGAATTAGATCAGCCCCAGCATTTT.

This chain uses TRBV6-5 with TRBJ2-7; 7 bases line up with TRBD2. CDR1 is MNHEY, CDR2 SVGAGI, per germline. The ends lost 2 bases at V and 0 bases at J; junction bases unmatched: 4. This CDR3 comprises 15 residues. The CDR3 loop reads CASSYGGELSYEQYF. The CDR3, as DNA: TGTGCCAGCAGTTACGGGGGGGAACTCTCCTACGAGCAGTACTTC.

CDR3 DNA: TGTGCCAGCAGCTTTGGGGGCAGCTATGGCTACACCTTC. As protein: CASSFGGSYGYTF. The chain uses TRBV7-9 and TRBJ1-2, with D possibly matching TRBD1 (6 bases). The CDR3 loop spans 13 amino acids. Trimming cost V 3 bases and J 4 bases, with 9 bases left between them. Germline CDR1 SEHNR, CDR2 FQNEAQ (reference sequence).

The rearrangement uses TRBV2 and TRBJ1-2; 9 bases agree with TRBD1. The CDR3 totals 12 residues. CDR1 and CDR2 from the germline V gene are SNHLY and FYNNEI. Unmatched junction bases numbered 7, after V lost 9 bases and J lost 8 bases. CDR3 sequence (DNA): TGTGCCAGTACCGGGACAGGGATGGGCTACACCTTC. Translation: CASTGTGMGYTF.

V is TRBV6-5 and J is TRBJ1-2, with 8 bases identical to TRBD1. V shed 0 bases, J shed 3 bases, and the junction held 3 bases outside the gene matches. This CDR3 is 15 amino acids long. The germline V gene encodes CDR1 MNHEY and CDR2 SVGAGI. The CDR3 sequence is CASSYSTGADYGYTF. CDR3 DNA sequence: TGTGCCAGCAGTTACTCGACAGGGGCGGACTATGGCTACACCTTC.

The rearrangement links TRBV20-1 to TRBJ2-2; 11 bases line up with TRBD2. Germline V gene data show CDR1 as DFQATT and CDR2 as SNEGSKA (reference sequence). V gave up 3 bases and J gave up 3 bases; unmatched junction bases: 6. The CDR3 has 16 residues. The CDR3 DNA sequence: TGCAGTGCTAGTGGGACTAGCGGATCTCACACCGGGGAGCTGTTTTTT. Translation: CSASGTSGSHTGELFF.

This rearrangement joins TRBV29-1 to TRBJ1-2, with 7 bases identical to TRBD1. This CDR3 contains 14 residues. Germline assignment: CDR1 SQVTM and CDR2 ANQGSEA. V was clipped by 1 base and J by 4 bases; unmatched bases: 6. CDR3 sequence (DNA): TGCAGCGTTGAAGGACAGGGAAGCTCCTATGGCTACACCTTC. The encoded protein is CSVEGQGSSYGYTF.

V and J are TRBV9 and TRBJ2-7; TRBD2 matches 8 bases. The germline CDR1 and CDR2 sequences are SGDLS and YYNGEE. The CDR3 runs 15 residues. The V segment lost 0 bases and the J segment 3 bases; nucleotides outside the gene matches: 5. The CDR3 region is CASSVAPGGNYEQYF. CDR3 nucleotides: TGTGCCAGCAGCGTAGCACCGGGGGGGAACTACGAGCAGTACTTC.

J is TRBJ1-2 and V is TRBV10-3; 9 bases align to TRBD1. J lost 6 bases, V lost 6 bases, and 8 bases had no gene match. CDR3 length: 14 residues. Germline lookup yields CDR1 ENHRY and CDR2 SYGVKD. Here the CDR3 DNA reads TGTGCCATCAGCGAGGATACAGGGGGCAATGGCTACACCTTC. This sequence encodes CAISEDTGGNGYTF.

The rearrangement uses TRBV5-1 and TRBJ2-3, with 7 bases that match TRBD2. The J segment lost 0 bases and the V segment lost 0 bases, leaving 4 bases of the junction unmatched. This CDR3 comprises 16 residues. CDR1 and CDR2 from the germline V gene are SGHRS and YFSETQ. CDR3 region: CASSLGGLGSTDTQYF. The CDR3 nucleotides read TGCGCCAGCAGCTTGGGTGGACTAGGGAGCACAGATACGCAGTATTTT.